This T cell receptor (beta chain) was captured in a study of blood T cells in healthy people across ages. Germline assignment: CDR1 SGHRS and CDR2 YFSETQ. The CDR3 loop spans 17 amino acids. Sample-barcoded 5' priming and a J-beta primer mix drove a second PCR of roughly 6 to 12 cycles. TCRdb reprocessed the 5' RACE reads with MiXCR, giving one entry per CDR3 protein. The data hold about 500,000 distinct CDR3 sequences, with 24% observed a single time. The same sample was also used in a study of T cells of mothers and their children.

The sample comprised blood. The TCR originated in a boy aged 5-17 years in good health. This chain connects TRBV5-1 to TRBJ2-5; TRBD2 aligns across 12 bases. The J call may be incorrect, as the DNA end agrees better with TRBJ2-7. CDR3: CASSLGLAGVSGDEQYF. The CDR3 DNA reads as TGCGCCAGCAGCTTGGGACTAGCGGGAGTGAGCGGCGACGAGCAGTACTTC.